This T cell receptor (beta chain) was sequenced for a study of cytomegalovirus exposure and HLA in healthy donors. About this clone: Its antigen is unidentified.

Profiling relied on immunoSEQ multiplex PCR, and the TCRdb table lists in-frame clones only, not all of them. The profile shows over 80,000 clones, roughly 85% of them singletons. Study-wide results and caveats: The classifier, whose performance was assessed in both the original and validation cohorts, reportedly diagnosed cytomegalovirus status with high specificity and sensitivity. The authors confirmed in vitro that three CMV-associated chains were specific for CMV antigens. The finding came from a later analysis; first-cohort TCR clusters tended to co-occur in the 130 or so validation repertoires.

The donors were part of the validation cohort, which consisted of about 130 subjects and was separate from the first cohort of 600 to 850 subjects. The CDR3 has 15 amino acids. In germline, CDR1 is SGHRS, CDR2 YFSETQ. Trimming took 4 bases from V and 0 from J, leaving 11 bases between them. The sequenced sample was PBMCs. This TCR derives from a man aged 18-30 years in good health and CMV-seropositive. J is TRBJ1-3 and V is TRBV5-1; D perhaps matches TRBD1 (6 bases). The CDR3 DNA reads as TGCGCCAGCAGCCAAGGGGACAACTCTGGAAACACCATATATTTT. Translated, it gives CASSQGDNSGNTIYF. Supplemented by reference TRBV5-1 and TRBJ1-3, the full variable domain reads KAGVTQTPRYLIKTRGQQVTLSCSPISGHRSVSWYQQTPGQGLQFLFEYFSETQRNKGNFPGRFSGRQFSNSRSEMNVSTLELGDSALYLCASSQGDNSGNTIYFGEGSWLTVV.